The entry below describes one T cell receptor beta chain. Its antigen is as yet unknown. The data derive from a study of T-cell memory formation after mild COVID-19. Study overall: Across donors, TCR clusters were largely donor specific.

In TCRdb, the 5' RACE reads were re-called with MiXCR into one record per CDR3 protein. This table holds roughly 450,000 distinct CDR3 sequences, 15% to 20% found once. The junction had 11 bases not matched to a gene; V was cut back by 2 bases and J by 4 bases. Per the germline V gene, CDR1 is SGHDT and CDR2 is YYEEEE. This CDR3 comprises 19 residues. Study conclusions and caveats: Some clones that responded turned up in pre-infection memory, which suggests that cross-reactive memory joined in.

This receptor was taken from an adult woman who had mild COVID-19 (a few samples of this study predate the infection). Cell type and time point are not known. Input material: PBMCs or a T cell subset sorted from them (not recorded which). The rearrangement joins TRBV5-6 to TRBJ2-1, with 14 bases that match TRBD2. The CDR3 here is CASSFAGTSGSSRYNEQFF. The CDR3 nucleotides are TGTGCCAGCAGCTTCGCCGGGACTAGCGGGAGCTCCAGGTACAATGAGCAGTTCTTC.